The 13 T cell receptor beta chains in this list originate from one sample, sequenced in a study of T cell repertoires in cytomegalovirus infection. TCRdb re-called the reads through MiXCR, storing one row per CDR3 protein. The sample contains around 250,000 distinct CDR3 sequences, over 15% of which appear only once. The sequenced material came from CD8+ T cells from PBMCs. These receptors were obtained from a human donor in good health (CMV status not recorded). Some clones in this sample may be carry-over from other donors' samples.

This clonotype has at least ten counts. The CDR3 DNA reads as TGTGCCAGCAGCTCCAGTGGGTTCGAGACCCAGTACTTC. It translates to CASSSSGFETQYF. The genes are TRBV7-8 and TRBJ2-5; D is ambiguous. V was cut by 4 bases and J by 5 bases, with 11 bases left in between. The CDR3 consists of 13 residues. Germline V lookup: CDR1 SGHVS, CDR2 FQNEAQ.

CDR3: CASIGVREQFF. The CDR3 bases are TGTGCCAGCATCGGGGTCAGGGAGCAGTTCTTC. The chain combines TRBV28 with TRBJ2-1, with a tentative D call TRBD2 (5 bases). V gave up 7 bases and J gave up 10 bases, with 11 bases separating them. This CDR3 has 11 amino acids. Germline values: CDR1 MDHEN, CDR2 SYDVKM.

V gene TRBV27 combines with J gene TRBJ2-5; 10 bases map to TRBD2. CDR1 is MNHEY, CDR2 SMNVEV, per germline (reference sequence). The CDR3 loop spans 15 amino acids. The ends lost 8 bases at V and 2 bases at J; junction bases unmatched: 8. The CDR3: CASRPLAGPQETQYF. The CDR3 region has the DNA TGTGCCAGCCGCCCACTAGCGGGGCCTCAAGAGACCCAGTACTTC.

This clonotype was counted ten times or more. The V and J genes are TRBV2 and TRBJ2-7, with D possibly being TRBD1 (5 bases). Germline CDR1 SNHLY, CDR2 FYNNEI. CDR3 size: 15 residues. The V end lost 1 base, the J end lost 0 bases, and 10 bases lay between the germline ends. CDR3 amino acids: CASSEVPGLSYEQYF. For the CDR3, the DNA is TGTGCCAGCAGTGAAGTACCAGGGCTCTCCTACGAGCAGTACTTC.

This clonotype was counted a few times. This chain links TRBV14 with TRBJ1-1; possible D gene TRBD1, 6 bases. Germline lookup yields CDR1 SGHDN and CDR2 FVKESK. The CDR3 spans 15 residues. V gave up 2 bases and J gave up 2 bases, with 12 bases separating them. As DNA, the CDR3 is TGTGCCAGCAGCCAAAGAGGGGGGCTTAACACTGAAGCTTTCTTT. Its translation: CASSQRGGLNTEAFF.

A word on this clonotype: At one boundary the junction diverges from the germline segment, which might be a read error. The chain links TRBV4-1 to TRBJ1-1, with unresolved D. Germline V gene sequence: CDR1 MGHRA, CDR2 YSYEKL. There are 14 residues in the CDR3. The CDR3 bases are TGTGCCAGCAGCCAACTCGGGGTTCACACTGAAGCTTTCTTT. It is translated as CASSQLGVHTEAFF.

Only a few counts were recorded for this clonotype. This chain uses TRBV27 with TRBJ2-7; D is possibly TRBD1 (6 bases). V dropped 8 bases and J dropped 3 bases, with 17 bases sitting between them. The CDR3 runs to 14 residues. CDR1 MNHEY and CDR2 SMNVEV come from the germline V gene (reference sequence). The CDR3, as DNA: TGTGCCAGCTGGTCTCTCAGGGGCCACTACGAGCAGTACTTC. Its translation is CASWSLRGHYEQYF.

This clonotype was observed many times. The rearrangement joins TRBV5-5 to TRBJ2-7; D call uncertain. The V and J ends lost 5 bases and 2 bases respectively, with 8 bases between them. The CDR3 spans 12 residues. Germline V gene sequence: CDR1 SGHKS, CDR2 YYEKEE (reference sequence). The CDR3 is CASSFRAYEQYF. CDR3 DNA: TGTGCCAGCAGTTTTCGGGCCTACGAGCAGTACTTC.

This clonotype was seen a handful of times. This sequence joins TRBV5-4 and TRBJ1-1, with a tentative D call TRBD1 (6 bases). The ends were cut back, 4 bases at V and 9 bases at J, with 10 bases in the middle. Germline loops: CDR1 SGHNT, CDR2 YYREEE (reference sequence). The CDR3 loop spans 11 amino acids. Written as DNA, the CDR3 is TGTGCCAGCAGCCCGGGGGGCAAAGCTTTCTTT. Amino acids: CASSPGGKAFF.

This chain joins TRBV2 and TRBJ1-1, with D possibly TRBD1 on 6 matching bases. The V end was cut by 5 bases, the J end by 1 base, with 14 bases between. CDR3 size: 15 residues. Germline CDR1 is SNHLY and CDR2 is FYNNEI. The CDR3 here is CASSLDRQGNTEAFF. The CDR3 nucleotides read TGTGCCAGCAGTCTTGACAGGCAGGGGAACACTGAAGCTTTCTTT.

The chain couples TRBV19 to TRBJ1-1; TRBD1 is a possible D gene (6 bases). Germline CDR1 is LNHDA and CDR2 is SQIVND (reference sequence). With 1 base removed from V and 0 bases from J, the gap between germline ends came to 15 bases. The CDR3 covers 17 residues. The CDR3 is CASSIGPSQGLNTEAFF. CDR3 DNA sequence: TGTGCCAGTAGTATAGGACCCTCACAGGGACTGAACACTGAAGCTTTCTTT. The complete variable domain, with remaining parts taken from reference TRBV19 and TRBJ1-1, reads DGGITQSPKYLFRKEGQNVTLSCEQNLNHDAMYWYRQDPGQGLRLIYYSQIVNDFQKGDIAEGYSVSREKKESFPLTVTSAQKNPTAFYLCASSIGPSQGLNTEAFFGQGTRLTVV.

CDR3 sequence reads: CASSWGGGGNEQFF. The CDR3 DNA sequence: TGTGCCAGCAGTTGGGGTGGAGGGGGCAATGAGCAGTTCTTC. The chain recombines TRBV6-5 with TRBJ2-1; either TRBD1 or TRBD2 may fit D (6 bases each). Germline-derived CDR1 and CDR2 are MNHEY and SVGAGI. The CDR3 is 14 amino acids. The ends were cut back, 4 bases at V and 6 bases at J, with 13 bases in the middle.

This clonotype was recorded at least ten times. CDR3 region: CASSSGRDSSGYTF. CDR3 sequence (DNA): TGTGCCAGCAGCTCTGGAAGGGACAGCTCTGGCTACACCTTC. The chain carries TRBV7-8 and TRBJ1-2; 7 nucleotides match TRBD1. CDR3 length: 14 amino acids. CDR1 and CDR2 from the germline V gene are SGHVS and FQNEAQ. Trimming removed 4 bases from V and 7 bases from J; junction bases left unmatched: 9. Based on the CDR3 plus reference TRBV7-8 and TRBJ1-2, the full variable domain is GAGVSQSPRYKVAKRGQDVALRCDPISGHVSLFWYQQALGQGPEFLTYFQNEAQLDKSGLPSDRFFAERPEGSVSTLKIQRTQQEDSAVYLCASSSGRDSSGYTFGSGTRLTVV.